The 20 T cell receptor beta chains in this list originate from one sample, sequenced in a study of patients and donors after allogeneic stem cell transplantation (dated by TCRdb to about 2020). Library creation used RT-PCR. Instrument used: NextSeq 550. TCRdb passed the public sequencing reads through fastp at Q25 and MiXCR, retaining productive beta sequences. CDR3 protein sequences are deduplicated, and each keeps its most common genes and DNA. Counted in this sample were approximately 200,000 distinct CDR3 sequences; 14% of them appeared once. 11% of the sample belongs to the ten largest clones. The sequenced sample was blood, either unsorted or a sorted T cell fraction (not recorded which). The source of these receptors is a human donor who was either an allogeneic HSCT recipient or a stem cell or donor lymphocyte infusion donor (not recorded which). It is not recorded whose cells these are; they may come from a transplant donor.

The CDR3 nucleotides are TGTGCCAGCAGCTGGGGGGAGGATTCACCCCTCCACTTT. Encoded protein: CASSWGEDSPLHF. This sequence joins TRBV7-9 and TRBJ1-6, with a weak D call TRBD1 (5 bases). Between the trimmed V and J ends, which lost 4 bases and 8 bases, there was a span of 9 bases. CDR1 is SEHNR and CDR2 is FQNEAQ in the germline V gene (reference sequence). The CDR3 runs to 13 residues.

This clonotype was detected many times. As DNA, the CDR3 is TGTGCCAGCAGCCCCGGGGGGGGGCTCGGGGAGACCCAGTACTTC. It specifies CASSPGGGLGETQYF. J is TRBJ2-5 and V is TRBV7-2, with 8 positions matching TRBD2. CDR1 and CDR2 (germline): SGHTA, FQGNSA. The J segment lost 5 bases and the V segment lost 5 bases, leaving 10 bases of the junction unmatched. The CDR3 length is 15 residues.

The V gene is TRBV4-3, the J gene TRBJ2-3, with D unclear. Germline CDR1 and CDR2: LGHNA and YSLEER. There are 12 residues in the CDR3. The germline V and J ends were trimmed by 0 bases and 4 bases, with 2 bases remaining between them. CDR3 sequence reads: CASSQEADTQYF. In DNA form, the CDR3 reads TGCGCCAGCAGCCAAGAGGCAGATACGCAGTATTTT.

The CDR3 DNA reads TGTGCCAGCAGCCGCCCCCCTAGCGGGGGGGCGACCGGGGAGCTGTTTTTT. Protein product: CASSRPPSGGATGELFF. This rearrangement joins TRBV5-4 to TRBJ2-2; 12 bases are a match to TRBD2. The ends lost 4 bases at V and 5 bases at J; junction bases unmatched: 9. CDR3 size: 17 residues. Germline values: CDR1 SGHNT, CDR2 YYREEE (reference sequence).

The V call is TRBV12-3 or TRBV12-4, the J call TRBJ1-2, with D perhaps matching TRBD1 (6 bases). V was shortened by 0 bases and J by 6 bases, with 11 bases between the two germline ends. The CDR3 has 14 residues. CDR3 residues: CASSLAQGYDGYTF. In DNA, the CDR3 is TGTGCCAGCAGTTTAGCGCAGGGGTACGATGGCTACACCTTC.

In this sample, this clonotype turned up many times. The chain employs TRBV5-1 and TRBJ2-7, with D unclear. The V end was cut by 5 bases, the J end by 0 bases, with 15 bases between. Germline-derived CDR1 and CDR2 are SGHRS and YFSETQ. The CDR3 totals 15 residues. CDR3 loop: CASRMTDSSSYEQYF. CDR3 nucleotide sequence: TGCGCCAGCAGGATGACTGATTCTAGCTCCTACGAGCAGTACTTC.

This clonotype was recorded many times. The rearrangement uses TRBV29-1 and TRBJ2-3; D is perhaps TRBD1 (5 bases). V was shortened by 7 bases and J by 8 bases, with 16 bases between the two germline ends. Germline assignment: CDR1 SQVTM and CDR2 ANQGSEA. The CDR3 extends over 12 amino acids. The CDR3 DNA follows: TGCAGCGCCGAGTTTTCTAGGGGTACGCAGTATTTT. It codes for CSAEFSRGTQYF.

The table lists this clonotype with many counts. V and J are TRBV20-1 and TRBJ2-3; D gene ambiguous. The V end was cut by 3 bases, the J end by 5 bases, with 6 bases between. Germline V lookup: CDR1 DFQATT, CDR2 SNEGSKA (reference sequence). This CDR3 region has 11 residues. The CDR3 DNA reads TGCAGTGCTAGTATAGGAGATACGCAGTATTTT. This sequence encodes CSASIGDTQYF.

This clonotype has ten or more counts. This chain connects TRBV18 to TRBJ2-7; D is possibly TRBD2 (6 bases). V lost 0 bases to trimming and J lost 5 bases, with 14 bases between them. Germline values: CDR1 KGHSH, CDR2 LQKENI. The CDR3 covers 15 residues. CDR3 DNA sequence: TGTGCCAGCTCACCACCCGCCAGGGCGGGGAACGAGCAGTACTTC. This encodes CASSPPARAGNEQYF.

This clonotype has a count of ten or more. The rearrangement uses TRBV3-1 and TRBJ2-5; D unresolved. CDR3 size: 12 residues. V dropped 4 bases and J dropped 5 bases, with 8 bases sitting between them. Germline assignment: CDR1 LGHDT and CDR2 YNNKEL (reference sequence). This CDR3 is CASSRSDETQYF. CDR3 sequence (DNA): TGTGCCAGCAGCCGCTCCGATGAGACCCAGTACTTC.

This chain joins TRBV29-1 and TRBJ2-1; TRBD1 might be the D (6 bases). Germline loops: CDR1 SQVTM, CDR2 ANQGSEA. Between the trimmed V and J ends, which lost 5 bases and 1 base, there was a span of 15 bases. CDR3 length equals 15 residues. CDR3 sequence (DNA): TGCAGCGTTCCTACAGGGATTGAGTCCTACAATGAGCAGTTCTTC. Its translation is CSVPTGIESYNEQFF.

This clonotype was observed a few times. The chain carries TRBV29-1 and TRBJ2-1; 10 bases align to TRBD2. V shed 8 bases and J 4 bases; nucleotides not matched to a gene: 8. In germline, CDR1 is SQVTM, CDR2 ANQGSEA. The CDR3 has 14 amino acids. The CDR3 region has the DNA TGCAGCTCCACCCCACTAGCGGGGTACAATGAGCAGTTCTTC. Translating it yields CSSTPLAGYNEQFF.

This clonotype was seen many times. This chain uses TRBV4-1 with TRBJ1-4, with D possibly TRBD1 on 6 matching bases. V was cut by 3 bases and J by 6 bases, with 17 bases left in between. Germline V gene lookup returns CDR1 MGHRA and CDR2 YSYEKL. CDR3 length: 16 residues. CDR3 sequence reads: CASSQGGAGWDEKLFF. In DNA, the CDR3 is TGCGCCAGCAGCCAGGGGGGGGCTGGATGGGATGAAAAACTGTTTTTT.

The J gene is TRBJ1-3, the V gene TRBV20-1; the match to TRBD1 covers 8 bases. V gave up 6 bases and J gave up 6 bases; unmatched junction bases: 7. The CDR3 length is 13 residues. Germline V lookup: CDR1 DFQATT, CDR2 SNEGSKA (reference sequence). CDR3 protein: CSARKTGENTIYF. CDR3 coding DNA: TGCAGTGCGCGTAAGACAGGGGAAAACACCATATATTTT.

The V gene is TRBV10-2, the J gene TRBJ2-1; possible D gene TRBD2, 6 bases. Trimming shortened V by 5 bases and J by 0 bases, and 11 bases separated the two germline ends. Germline CDR1 is WSHSY and CDR2 is SAAADI. This CDR3 comprises 15 residues. The CDR3 region is CASSSGSRSYNEQFF. CDR3 nucleotide sequence: TGCGCCAGCAGTAGCGGGTCTCGCTCCTACAATGAGCAGTTCTTC.

In this sample, this clonotype turned up a few times. J is TRBJ2-7 and V is TRBV10-3, with D perhaps TRBD2 (5 bases). The V gene lost 8 bases and the J gene lost 5 bases, with 19 bases spanning the gap. The germline gives CDR1 ENHRY, CDR2 SYGVKD. The CDR3 is made up of 14 amino acids. The CDR3 loop reads CAIGPGPAGDEQYF. CDR3 nucleotides: TGTGCCATCGGTCCCGGGCCCGCCGGGGACGAGCAGTACTTC.

The V and J genes are TRBV20-1 and TRBJ1-5; TRBD1 agrees at 9 bases. The V gene end was trimmed by 1 base and the J gene end by 9 bases; junction bases not matched to a gene: 7. The CDR3 runs to 14 residues. Germline V gene sequence: CDR1 DFQATT, CDR2 SNEGSKA (reference sequence). The CDR3 sequence is CSARGDREMGPQHF. CDR3 nucleotide sequence: TGCAGTGCTAGAGGGGACAGGGAGATGGGGCCCCAGCATTTT.

This clonotype was observed many times. The chain links TRBV6-2 or TRBV6-3 to TRBJ2-1; D ambiguous. V lost 6 bases and J 6 bases, leaving 9 bases between the germline ends. This CDR3 has 12 amino acids. Germline V CDR1 and CDR2: MNHEY, SVGEGT. Here the CDR3 DNA reads TGTGCCAGCAGAATAGACCGCAATGAGCAGTTCTTC. The encoded protein is CASRIDRNEQFF.

The chain links TRBV6-1 to TRBJ1-1, with D tentatively TRBD1 (5 bases). V gave up 7 bases and J gave up 1 base, with 13 bases separating them. The CDR3 loop spans 14 amino acids. Germline V gene sequence: CDR1 MNHNS, CDR2 SASEGT. CDR3 nucleotide sequence: TGTGCCAGCAACAGGAGGGAGGGGAACACTGAAGCTTTCTTT. Translated, it gives CASNRREGNTEAFF.

This clonotype was counted many times. The chain recombines TRBV12-3 or TRBV12-4 with TRBJ2-1; 11 nucleotides line up with TRBD2. Losses at the gene ends were 4 bases for V and 2 bases for J; bases not matched to a gene: 7. The CDR3 has 17 residues. This CDR3 reads CASSYDLGLAAYNEQFF. As DNA, the CDR3 is TGTGCCAGCAGTTACGACCTGGGACTAGCGGCCTACAATGAGCAGTTCTTC.